Shown below are 16 T cell receptor beta chains from a single sample sequenced in a study of cytomegalovirus exposure and HLA in healthy donors. Primers: 60 Vbeta forward and 13 Jbeta reverse. Using immunoSEQ multiplex PCR, the repertoire was profiled, and TCRdb retains in-frame clones only, with some absent. Of some 130,000 clones listed, 70% to 80% were seen once; the top ten hold 2%. Sequences were obtained from PBMCs. These receptors were obtained from a man aged 30-40 years in good health and CMV-seronegative.

The chain carries TRBV5-1 and TRBJ1-4, with D maybe TRBD1 (6 bases). Trimming took 0 bases from V and 0 from J, leaving 12 bases between them. The CDR3 covers 17 residues. Germline V gives CDR1 SGHRS, CDR2 YFSETQ. CDR3 residues: CASSLASRGPTNEKLFF. In DNA form, the CDR3 reads TGCGCCAGCAGCTTGGCCTCCAGGGGACCAACTAATGAAAAACTGTTTTTT.

This rearrangement joins TRBV18 to TRBJ2-1, with TRBD2 identical over 14 bases. CDR3 size: 18 residues. Unmatched junction bases numbered 12, after V lost 3 bases and J lost 8 bases. The germline CDR1 and CDR2 sequences are KGHSH and LQKENI. The CDR3 region is CASSPRTPGLAGAYEQFF. The CDR3 DNA follows: TGTGCCAGCTCACCTCGAACCCCGGGACTAGCGGGAGCGTATGAGCAGTTCTTC. The full variable domain, with the rest looked up from reference TRBV18 and TRBJ2-1, is NAGVMQNPRHLVRRRGQEARLRCSPMKGHSHVYWYRQLPEEGLKFMVYLQKENIIDESGMPKERFSAEFPKEGPSILRIQQVVRGDSAAYFCASSPRTPGLAGAYEQFFGPGTRLTVL.

This chain joins TRBV5-1 and TRBJ2-7; 8 bases align to TRBD1. Per the germline V gene, CDR1 is SGHRS and CDR2 is YFSETQ. This CDR3 is 14 amino acids long. The ends lost 1 base at V and 3 bases at J; junction bases unmatched: 3. CDR3 region: CASSLYDRGYEQYF. The CDR3 nucleotides are TGCGCCAGCAGCTTGTACGACAGGGGCTACGAGCAGTACTTC. The full variable domain, completed using reference TRBV5-1 and TRBJ2-7, is KAGVTQTPRYLIKTRGQQVTLSCSPISGHRSVSWYQQTPGQGLQFLFEYFSETQRNKGNFPGRFSGRQFSNSRSEMNVSTLELGDSALYLCASSLYDRGYEQYFGPGTRLTVT.

The chain carries TRBV11-3 and TRBJ2-1, with TRBD2 as a possible D gene (5 bases). Germline loops: CDR1 SGHNT, CDR2 YENEEA. Trimming shortened V by 2 bases and J by 2 bases, and 10 bases separated the two germline ends. The CDR3 runs 15 residues. DNA for the CDR3: TGTGCCAGCAGCTTAAGGTTTAGCGCCTACAATGAGCAGTTCTTC. Amino acid sequence: CASSLRFSAYNEQFF.

The V call is TRBV19, the J call TRBJ1-5; D gene ambiguous. CDR1 is LNHDA and CDR2 is SQIVND in the germline V gene (reference sequence). The CDR3 has 14 residues. Trimming took 7 bases from V and 7 from J, leaving 17 bases between them. CDR3 nucleotide sequence: TGTGCCAGTACCCCAATGGGTCTCGGGCAGCCCCAGCATTTT. Protein product: CASTPMGLGQPQHF.

The V and J genes are TRBV29-1 and TRBJ2-7; weak D call: TRBD2 (5 bases). Trimming stripped 7 bases from V and 2 bases from J, with 18 bases between. There are 14 residues in the CDR3. Germline V CDR1 and CDR2: SQVTM, ANQGSEA. This chain's CDR3 is CSGVPGNKPYEQYF. The CDR3 nucleotides are TGCAGCGGGGTCCCCGGGAACAAACCCTACGAGCAGTACTTC.

V gene TRBV10-1 combines with J gene TRBJ1-2, with 9 nucleotides matching TRBD1. This CDR3 has 17 amino acids. Germline V gene sequence: CDR1 WNHNN, CDR2 SYGVQD (reference sequence). With 4 bases clipped from V and 4 bases from J, the junction kept 13 bases outside the gene matches. The CDR3 spells CASSGSDRGYFSYGYTF. The CDR3 nucleotides are TGCGCCAGCAGTGGATCGGACAGGGGCTATTTTAGCTATGGCTACACCTTC.

The V gene is TRBV19, the J gene TRBJ1-5; 9 positions match TRBD1. Germline assignment: CDR1 LNHDA and CDR2 SQIVND (reference sequence). The CDR3 loop spans 16 amino acids. V dropped 4 bases and J dropped 3; count of bases not matched to a gene: 7. Written as DNA, the CDR3 is TGTGCCAGTAGTACTACGGGACAGGGCCTCAATCAGCCCCAGCATTTT. It encodes CASSTTGQGLNQPQHF.

This sequence joins TRBV6-6 and TRBJ2-7; the D is unclear. This CDR3 has 13 amino acids. Germline loops: CDR1 MNHNY, CDR2 SVGAGI (reference sequence). V lost 2 bases, J lost 0 bases, and 5 bases lay in between. The CDR3 nucleotides read TGTGCCAGCAGTTACCTGGCCTCCTACGAGCAGTACTTC. Amino acids: CASSYLASYEQYF.

The rearrangement links TRBV9 to TRBJ1-2; 9 bases match TRBD1. Germline CDR1 and CDR2: SGDLS and YYNGEE. The CDR3 consists of 15 residues. J lost 4 bases, V lost 3 bases, and 7 bases had no gene match. The CDR3 DNA reads as TGTGCCAGCAGCGAAACCGGGACAGGGTTCTATGGCTACACCTTC. Encoded protein: CASSETGTGFYGYTF.

The CDR3 nucleotides are TGTGCCAGCAGTAGGGGTGAGGGCTACACCTTC. This sequence encodes CASSRGEGYTF. The gene calls are TRBV27 and TRBJ1-2; tentative D call: TRBD1 (5 bases). Germline-derived CDR1 and CDR2 are MNHEY and SMNVEV (reference sequence). V was trimmed by 5 bases and J by 8 bases, leaving 9 bases between them. This CDR3 contains 11 residues.

The CDR3 coding sequence is TGTGCCAGCAGCCAGGGAGGGGACAACTATGGCTACACCTTC. Its protein product is CASSQGGDNYGYTF. The V and J genes are TRBV5-4 and TRBJ1-2; the D gene is possibly TRBD1 (5 bases). Germline-derived CDR1 and CDR2 are SGHNT and YYREEE (reference sequence). V was cut by 4 bases and J by 2 bases, with 12 bases left in between. This CDR3 is 14 amino acids long.

The chain uses TRBV30 and TRBJ2-7; D might be TRBD2 (6 bases). Germline V gene sequence: CDR1 GTSNPN, CDR2 SVGIG (reference sequence). Between the trimmed V and J ends, which lost 4 bases and 4 bases, there was a span of 11 bases. CDR3 length: 12 amino acids. The CDR3 sequence is CAWTAGGYEQYF. The CDR3 DNA is TGTGCCTGGACCGCTGGAGGGTACGAGCAGTACTTC.

The J gene is TRBJ1-5, the V gene TRBV6-5, with 10 bases identical to TRBD1. CDR3 size: 15 residues. The trim removed 0 bases at V and 7 bases at J, leaving 3 bases unmatched. Looked up from germline, CDR1 is MNHEY and CDR2 is SVGAGI. The CDR3 sequence: CASSYSGQGGQPQHF. The CDR3, as DNA: TGTGCCAGCAGTTACTCCGGACAGGGGGGCCAGCCCCAGCATTTT.

This clone was detected a few times. The V and J genes are TRBV5-1 and TRBJ2-1; D gene uncertain. V lost 0 bases and J lost 9, with 16 bases in between. The CDR3 is made up of 15 amino acids. Germline V gene data show CDR1 as SGHRS and CDR2 as YFSETQ. Here the CDR3 reads CASSLAPLGMVEQFF. The CDR3 DNA is TGCGCCAGCAGCTTGGCCCCGCTAGGAATGGTTGAGCAGTTCTTC.

The rearrangement uses TRBV2 and TRBJ2-3; 11 bases agree with TRBD2. The CDR3 consists of 18 residues. Trimming at V came to 1 base and at J to 6 bases, leaving 12 bases not matched to a gene. Germline-derived CDR1 and CDR2 are SNHLY and FYNNEI. The CDR3 DNA is TGTGCCAGCAGTGAAGATACCCTACTAGCGGGAGCGAGGGATACGCAGTATTTT. This encodes CASSEDTLLAGARDTQYF.